Listed below are T cell receptor beta chains from one sample, sequenced in a study of blood T cell repertoires in COVID-19. Assay: immunoSEQ multiplex PCR; the TCRdb copy retains only in-frame clones and omits some. The table has roughly 62,000 clones, roughly 89% seen once. The sequenced material came from peripheral blood. The receptors derive from a human donor in a cohort sampled during active COVID-19. CDR3s include the opening cysteine and the closing phenylalanine or tryptophan. Fields, in order: clone size, D gene, V gene, J gene, CDR3 DNA, CDR3 protein. The D gene is left open where the match is weak. Not all rows give a size; the values are once, few, many and, for expanded clones, a class.

clone_size: NA
d_call: NA
v_call: TRBV5-1
j_call: TRBJ1-6
cdr3_nt: TGCGCCAGCACCCGACTCGGGGATTCACCCCTCCACTTT
cdr3_aa: CASTRLGDSPLHF

clone_size: NA
d_call: NA
v_call: TRBV18
j_call: TRBJ2-5
cdr3_nt: TGTGCCAGCTCACCTCTTAATAGCAGAGAGACCCAGTACTTC
cdr3_aa: CASSPLNSRETQYF

clone_size: NA
d_call: NA
v_call: TRBV7-2
j_call: TRBJ2-5
cdr3_nt: TGTGCCAGCAGCTTGGGGCCAGGCGAGACCCAGTACTTC
cdr3_aa: CASSLGPGETQYF

clone_size: NA
d_call: TRBD2
v_call: TRBV9
j_call: TRBJ2-3
cdr3_nt: TGTGCCAGCAGCCTTTCGACTAGCGGGATAGGAGATACGCAGTATTTT
cdr3_aa: CASSLSTSGIGDTQYF

clone_size: NA
d_call: TRBD2
v_call: TRBV19
j_call: TRBJ2-3
cdr3_nt: TGTGCCAGTAGTATCGGGACTAGCGGGAGGACGCAGTATTTT
cdr3_aa: CASSIGTSGRTQYF

clone_size: NA
d_call: NA
v_call: TRBV20-1
j_call: TRBJ2-1
cdr3_nt: TGCAGTGCTGGAGGACGGAGGGGGCAGTTCTTC
cdr3_aa: CSAGGRRGQFF

clone_size: NA
d_call: TRBD1
v_call: TRBV28
j_call: TRBJ1-6
cdr3_nt: TGTGCCAGCCTCGACTACACCGGGGACAGGGGGCGTTCTGATTCACCCCTCCACTTT
cdr3_aa: CASLDYTGDRGRSDSPLHF

clone_size: NA
d_call: TRBD2
v_call: TRBV3-1/TRBV3-2
j_call: TRBJ2-7
cdr3_nt: TGTGCCAGCAGCCAAGGGCCCCTTAGCGGGAGCTCCTACGAGCAGTACTTC
cdr3_aa: CASSQGPLSGSSYEQYF

clone_size: NA
d_call: NA
v_call: TRBV15
j_call: TRBJ2-7
cdr3_nt: TGTGCCACCAGCAGAGATCGGAGCAGCGAGCAGTACTTC
cdr3_aa: CATSRDRSSEQYF

clone_size: NA
d_call: TRBD2
v_call: TRBV25-1
j_call: TRBJ2-7
cdr3_nt: TGTGCCAGCAGTGAAGGGATTAGCGGGTTCTCCTACGAGCAGTACTTC
cdr3_aa: CASSEGISGFSYEQYF

clone_size: once
d_call: TRBD1
v_call: TRBV19
j_call: TRBJ2-2
cdr3_nt: TGTGCCAGTAGTGGGACAGGAACGAACACCGGGGAGCTGTTTTTT
cdr3_aa: CASSGTGTNTGELFF

clone_size: NA
d_call: NA
v_call: TRBV7-2
j_call: TRBJ1-5
cdr3_nt: TGTGCCAGCAGCTTAGAGCAGGGTGCGATCAATCAGCCCCAGCATTTT
cdr3_aa: CASSLEQGAINQPQHF

clone_size: once
d_call: NA
v_call: TRBV28
j_call: TRBJ1-4
cdr3_nt: TGTGCCAGCAGTGCGGGACGTGGTGAAAAACTGTTTTTT
cdr3_aa: CASSAGRGEKLFF

clone_size: NA
d_call: NA
v_call: TRBV28
j_call: TRBJ1-2
cdr3_nt: TGTGCCAGCAGTTTAGGAGCAGGGGCGCCCAACTATGGCTACACCTTC
cdr3_aa: CASSLGAGAPNYGYTF

clone_size: NA
d_call: NA
v_call: TRBV20-1
j_call: TRBJ1-1
cdr3_nt: TGCAGTTACATCCCGCGGGGTGAAGCTTTCTTT
cdr3_aa: CSYIPRGEAFF

clone_size: NA
d_call: TRBD2
v_call: TRBV27
j_call: TRBJ2-1
cdr3_nt: TGTGCCAGCAGTTGGGTAGCGGGAACCAATGAGCAGTTCTTC
cdr3_aa: CASSWVAGTNEQFF

clone_size: NA
d_call: TRBD1
v_call: TRBV9
j_call: TRBJ1-3
cdr3_nt: TGTGCCAGCAGCGCGTCCAGGGGGCCGGGAAACACCATATATTTT
cdr3_aa: CASSASRGPGNTIYF

clone_size: NA
d_call: NA
v_call: TRBV7-8
j_call: TRBJ1-5
cdr3_nt: TGTGCCAGCAGCTTAGCAGGGAGGAGACAGCCCCAGCATTTT
cdr3_aa: CASSLAGRRQPQHF

clone_size: NA
d_call: NA
v_call: TRBV7-2
j_call: TRBJ2-6
cdr3_nt: TGTGCCAGCAGCTCATCCTCAGCGGGGGCCAACGTCCTGACTTTC
cdr3_aa: CASSSSSAGANVLTF

clone_size: few
d_call: NA
v_call: TRBV7-6
j_call: TRBJ2-7
cdr3_nt: TGTGCCAGCAGCCTGGGAGGGGGGGGATCTTACGAGCAGTACTTC
cdr3_aa: CASSLGGGGSYEQYF

clone_size: NA
d_call: NA
v_call: TRBV28
j_call: TRBJ1-2
cdr3_nt: TGTGCCAGCAGTGCCGAGCTGGCGGGAGGCTACACCTTC
cdr3_aa: CASSAELAGGYTF

clone_size: NA
d_call: TRBD2
v_call: TRBV4-2
j_call: TRBJ2-1
cdr3_nt: TGTGCCAGCAGCCGAGGACTAGCGGGGGACAATGAGCAGTTCTTC
cdr3_aa: CASSRGLAGDNEQFF

clone_size: NA
d_call: NA
v_call: TRBV4-3
j_call: TRBJ2-6
cdr3_nt: TGCGCCAGCAGCCAAGATCCCCCCAGGGCTGGGGCCAACGTCCTGACTTTC
cdr3_aa: CASSQDPPRAGANVLTF

clone_size: NA
d_call: NA
v_call: TRBV4-3
j_call: TRBJ1-1
cdr3_nt: TGCGCCAGCAGCCCAAAGCAGGGCGGGAGTAGGACTGAAGCTTTCTTT
cdr3_aa: CASSPKQGGSRTEAFF

clone_size: NA
d_call: TRBD2
v_call: TRBV4-1
j_call: TRBJ2-1
cdr3_nt: TGCGCCAGCAGCCAAGTACGGGGGGGGCCGGGGAATGAGCAGTTCTTC
cdr3_aa: CASSQVRGGPGNEQFF